One sample yielded the 9 T cell receptor beta chains listed below, sequenced in a study of early T cells in non-severe SARS-CoV-2 infection. TCRdb recomputed calls from the 5' RACE reads with MiXCR, one row per CDR3 protein. The sample shows approximately 84,000 distinct CDR3 sequences, under 15% of them seen only once. Sequenced input: whole blood. These TCRs come from an adult who was a healthcare worker with PCR-confirmed SARS-CoV-2 infection or an uninfected control (not recorded which).

In this sample, this clonotype turned up a few times. The rearrangement uses TRBV20-1 and TRBJ2-7, with 7 bases that match TRBD2. The V and J ends lost 3 bases and 2 bases, in that order; junction bases with no gene match: 4. The CDR3 sequence is 13 residues long. CDR1 is DFQATT and CDR2 is SNEGSKA in the germline V gene (reference sequence). CDR3 coding DNA: TGCAGTGCTAGCCGGGAGGTGACCTACGAGCAGTACTTC. This translates into CSASREVTYEQYF.

This clonotype came up many times. J is TRBJ2-1 and V is TRBV6-5; D may correspond to TRBD1 or TRBD2 (5 bases each). Germline CDR1 is MNHEY and CDR2 is SVGAGI. The germline V and J ends were trimmed by 3 bases and 7 bases, with 7 bases remaining between them. This CDR3 has 12 residues. DNA of the CDR3: TGTGCCAGCAGTTATGGGGGAAATGAGCAGTTCTTC. Amino acids: CASSYGGNEQFF.

This clonotype turned up a few times. The chain combines TRBV7-2 with TRBJ2-7, with 8 bases aligning to TRBD1. This CDR3 contains 17 residues. With 5 bases clipped from V and 1 base from J, the junction kept 13 bases outside the gene matches. Germline V gene lookup returns CDR1 SGHTA and CDR2 FQGNSA. CDR3 loop: CASSPITGGWGSYEQYF. The DNA of the CDR3 is TGTGCCAGCAGCCCGATTACAGGGGGATGGGGGTCCTACGAGCAGTACTTC.

This clonotype was seen more than once but under ten times. CDR3 coding DNA: TGTGCCAGCAGTGAACCGTCAGGTCGCCCCTACAATGAGCAGTTCTTC. It codes for CASSEPSGRPYNEQFF. The gene calls are TRBV25-1 and TRBJ2-1; unclear D gene. This CDR3 is built from 16 residues. V lost 2 bases and J lost 2, with 13 bases in between. Per germline, CDR1 MGHDK and CDR2 SYGVNS.

The V and J genes are TRBV9 and TRBJ2-1; no clear D gene. The V gene lost 4 bases and the J gene lost 8 bases, with 16 bases spanning the gap. There are 14 residues in the CDR3. The germline gives CDR1 SGDLS, CDR2 YYNGEE. CDR3 region: CASSTHYGWDEQFF. DNA of the CDR3: TGTGCCAGCAGCACCCACTACGGATGGGATGAGCAGTTCTTC.

The sample holds many counts of this clonotype. This chain connects TRBV7-8 to TRBJ2-1; 10 nucleotides line up with TRBD2. V lost 2 bases, J lost 16 bases, and 8 bases stayed unmatched. The CDR3 spans 13 residues. From germline, CDR1 is SGHVS and CDR2 FQNEAQ. CDR3 sequence (DNA): TGTGCCAGCAGCTTAAGCGGGAGGGCCGATAATTTCTTC. This encodes CASSLSGRADNFF.

The chain has TRBV28 and TRBJ2-3; 7 bases fit TRBD2. V was clipped by 4 bases and J by 5 bases; unmatched bases: 0. There are 12 residues in the CDR3. CDR1 is MDHEN, CDR2 SYDVKM, per germline. CDR3 in amino acids: CASSWTRDTQYF. CDR3 nucleotide sequence: TGTGCCAGCAGTTGGACTAGAGATACGCAGTATTTT.

The chain recombines TRBV28 with TRBJ2-1, with 8 bases fitting TRBD2. V trimming: 6 bases; J trimming: 8 bases; junction bases outside the gene matches: 6. Germline V gene data show CDR1 as MDHEN and CDR2 as SYDVKM. The CDR3 runs 13 residues. The chain's CDR3 is CASRPAGAHEQFF. In nucleotides, the CDR3 is TGTGCCAGCAGACCAGCGGGAGCCCATGAGCAGTTCTTC.

The chain carries TRBV25-1 and TRBJ2-3; D gene unclear. In germline, CDR1 is MGHDK, CDR2 SYGVNS. Trimming cost V 1 base and J 4 bases, with 6 bases left between them. The CDR3 covers 13 residues. The DNA for the CDR3 is TGTGCCAGCAGTGAATTCTCGGCAGATACGCAGTATTTT. Its protein is CASSEFSADTQYF.